The T cell receptor beta chain under discussion was sequenced for a study of T cell responses to AZD1222 COVID-19 vaccine. This CDR3 is built from 14 residues. Germline V gives CDR1 SGHKS, CDR2 YYEKEE (reference sequence). V was clipped by 1 base and J by 2 bases, with 9 bases between them. Repertoires were generated with immunoSEQ multiplex PCR, while TCRdb's copy carries only in-frame clones and drops some. The table includes approximately 120,000 clones, approximately 91% detected once. The chain employs TRBV5-5 and TRBJ1-2; no clear D gene. The receptor was isolated from an adult in good health. The sample in question was peripheral blood, obtained on day 0 of AZD1222 vaccination. CDR3 loop: CASSLSQPNYGYTF. CDR3 sequence (DNA): TGTGCCAGCAGCTTGTCGCAGCCAAACTATGGCTACACCTTC.